Here is one T cell receptor (beta chain) with its context. Under the authors' procedure: Nucleated cell number was recorded as an estimate derived from reference gene primer amplification. Measured with immunoSEQ multiplex PCR; TCRdb has only the in-frame clones, and not every one. V and J calls and clone size follow that table, whereas D and trimming were derived from the DNA. The sample shows about 250,000 clones, around 89% of them seen only once. The sample comes from a study of blood T cell repertoires in COVID-19. At the level of the study: PBMCs, B-cell-depleted T cells, or T cells were the source of the cDNA or gDNA that made up the material.

The study counted Cohort 3 donors as recovered given two negative PCRs, clearance, or symptom resolution. Specimen: PBMCs or T cells enriched from blood (not recorded which). The clonotype comes from a woman aged 45-59 years who had recovered from COVID-19.

CDR3 in DNA: TGTGCCAGCACTCTCGGGTCCACAGATACGCAGTATTTT. Protein: CASTLGSTDTQYF. The chain is built from TRBV28 and TRBJ2-3; D not certain. CDR3 length: 13 amino acids. With 7 bases removed from V and 2 bases from J, the gap between germline ends came to 10 bases. CDR1 is MDHEN, CDR2 SYDVKM, per germline.